This TCR beta chain was captured in a study of T-cell memory formation after mild COVID-19. Findings and caveats of the study: Researchers report contracting CD4+ clones mostly in CM and EM, with CD8+ clones in EMRA.

TCRdb processed the 5' RACE reads anew with MiXCR; each CDR3 protein has one entry. The sample shows fewer than 110,000 distinct CDR3 sequences, approximately 14% of them seen only once. Trimming pared 0 bases from V and 9 bases from J, leaving 7 bases between. Germline CDR1 and CDR2: MGHRA and YSYEKL. The CDR3 consists of 12 residues. There are a few counts of this clonotype. Its cognate antigen is unknown. This rearrangement joins TRBV4-1 to TRBJ2-3, with a tentative D call TRBD1 (6 bases). The material sequenced was PBMCs or a T cell subset sorted from them (not recorded which). The receptor's source is a man in his late teens or twenties who had mild COVID-19 (a few samples of this study predate the infection). Cell type and time point are not known. The CDR3 DNA sequence: TGCGCCAGCAGCCAAGAGGGGGCAACGCAGTATTTT. Translating it yields CASSQEGATQYF.